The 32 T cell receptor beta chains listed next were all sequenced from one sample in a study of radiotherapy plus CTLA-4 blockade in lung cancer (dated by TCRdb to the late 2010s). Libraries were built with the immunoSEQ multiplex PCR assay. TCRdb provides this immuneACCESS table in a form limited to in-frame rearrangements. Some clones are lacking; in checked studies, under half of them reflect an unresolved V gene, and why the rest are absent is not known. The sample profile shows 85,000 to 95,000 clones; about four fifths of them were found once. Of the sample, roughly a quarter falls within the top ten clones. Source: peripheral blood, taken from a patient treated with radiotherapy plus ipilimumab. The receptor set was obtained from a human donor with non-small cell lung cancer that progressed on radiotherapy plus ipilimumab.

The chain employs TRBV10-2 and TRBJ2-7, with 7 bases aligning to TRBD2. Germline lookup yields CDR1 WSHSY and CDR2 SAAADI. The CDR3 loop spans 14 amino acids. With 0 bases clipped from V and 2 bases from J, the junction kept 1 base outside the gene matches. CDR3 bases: TGCGCCAGCAGTGAGTCGAGCGGGGCCTACGAGCAGTACTTC. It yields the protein CASSESSGAYEQYF.

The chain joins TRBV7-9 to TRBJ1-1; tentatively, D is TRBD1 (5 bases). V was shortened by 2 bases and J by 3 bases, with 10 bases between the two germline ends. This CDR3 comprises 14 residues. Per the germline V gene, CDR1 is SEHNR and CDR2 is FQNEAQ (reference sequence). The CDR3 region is CASSLQQGDTEAFF. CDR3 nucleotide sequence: TGTGCCAGCAGCTTACAACAAGGGGACACTGAAGCTTTCTTT.

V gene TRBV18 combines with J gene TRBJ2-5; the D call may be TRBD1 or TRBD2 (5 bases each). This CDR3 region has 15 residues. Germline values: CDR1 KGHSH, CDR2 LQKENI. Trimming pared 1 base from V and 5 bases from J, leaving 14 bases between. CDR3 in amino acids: CASSPLDLGVETQYF. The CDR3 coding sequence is TGTGCCAGCTCACCACTTGATTTGGGGGTTGAGACCCAGTACTTC.

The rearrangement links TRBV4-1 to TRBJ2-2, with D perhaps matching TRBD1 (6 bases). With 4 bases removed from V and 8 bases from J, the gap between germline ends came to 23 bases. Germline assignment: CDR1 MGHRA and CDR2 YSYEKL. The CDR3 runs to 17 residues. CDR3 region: CASSPLLSWGPAGELFF. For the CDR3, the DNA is TGCGCCAGCAGCCCACTCTTATCTTGGGGGCCTGCTGGGGAGCTGTTTTTT.

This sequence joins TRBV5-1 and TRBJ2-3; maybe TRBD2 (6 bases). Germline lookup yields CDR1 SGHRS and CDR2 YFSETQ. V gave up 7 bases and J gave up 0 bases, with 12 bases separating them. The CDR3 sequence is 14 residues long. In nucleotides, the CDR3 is TGCGCCAGCCTGGAGGGGCGCAGCACAGATACGCAGTATTTT. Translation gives CASLEGRSTDTQYF.

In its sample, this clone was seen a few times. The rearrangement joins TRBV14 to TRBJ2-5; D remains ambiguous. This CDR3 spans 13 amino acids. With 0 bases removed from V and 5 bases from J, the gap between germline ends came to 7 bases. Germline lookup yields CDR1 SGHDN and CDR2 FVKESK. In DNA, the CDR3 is TGTGCCAGCAGCCAAGAATTTTGGGAGACCCAGTACTTC. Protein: CASSQEFWETQYF.

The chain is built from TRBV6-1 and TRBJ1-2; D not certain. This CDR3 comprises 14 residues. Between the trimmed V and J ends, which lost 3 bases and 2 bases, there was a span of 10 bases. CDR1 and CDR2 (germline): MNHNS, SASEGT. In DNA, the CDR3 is TGTGCCAGCAGTGACCCAGGCAGGAACTATGGCTACACCTTC. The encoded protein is CASSDPGRNYGYTF.

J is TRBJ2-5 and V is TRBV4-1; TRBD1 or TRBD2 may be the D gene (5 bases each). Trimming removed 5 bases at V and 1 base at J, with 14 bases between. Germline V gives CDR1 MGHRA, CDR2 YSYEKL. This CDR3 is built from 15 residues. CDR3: CASSKLGRLQETQYF. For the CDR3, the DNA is TGCGCCAGCAGCAAACTGGGACGGCTCCAAGAGACCCAGTACTTC.

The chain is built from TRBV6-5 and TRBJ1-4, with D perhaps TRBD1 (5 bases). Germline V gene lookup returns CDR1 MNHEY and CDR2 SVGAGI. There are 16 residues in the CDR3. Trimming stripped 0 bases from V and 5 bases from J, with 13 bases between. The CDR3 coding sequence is TGTGCCAGCAGTTACTCGAGGGGACGGCGGAATGAAAAACTGTTTTTT. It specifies CASSYSRGRRNEKLFF.

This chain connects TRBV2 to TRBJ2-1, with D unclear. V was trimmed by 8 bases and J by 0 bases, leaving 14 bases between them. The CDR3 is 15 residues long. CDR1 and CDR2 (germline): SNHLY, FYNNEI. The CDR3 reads CASGPAPSSYNEQFF. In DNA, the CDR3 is TGTGCCAGCGGACCCGCACCGAGCTCCTACAATGAGCAGTTCTTC.

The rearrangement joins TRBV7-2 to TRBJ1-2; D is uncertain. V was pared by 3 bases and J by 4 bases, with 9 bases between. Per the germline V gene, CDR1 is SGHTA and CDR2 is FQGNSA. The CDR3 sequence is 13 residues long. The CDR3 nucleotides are TGTGCCAGCAGCTTCCGAGGAAGCTATGGCTACACCTTC. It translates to CASSFRGSYGYTF.

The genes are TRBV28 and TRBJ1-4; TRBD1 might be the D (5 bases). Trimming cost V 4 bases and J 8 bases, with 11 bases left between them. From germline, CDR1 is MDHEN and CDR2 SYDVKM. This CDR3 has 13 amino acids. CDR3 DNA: TGTGCCAGCAGTTGGGGACCAACGGAAAAACTGTTTTTT. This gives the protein CASSWGPTEKLFF.

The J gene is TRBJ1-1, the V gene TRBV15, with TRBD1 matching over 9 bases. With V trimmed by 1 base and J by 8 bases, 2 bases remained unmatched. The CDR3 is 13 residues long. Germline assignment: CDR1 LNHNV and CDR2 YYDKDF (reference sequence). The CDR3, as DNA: TGTGCCACCAGCAGAGGAGGGACAGGGGAAGCTTTCTTT. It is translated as CATSRGGTGEAFF.

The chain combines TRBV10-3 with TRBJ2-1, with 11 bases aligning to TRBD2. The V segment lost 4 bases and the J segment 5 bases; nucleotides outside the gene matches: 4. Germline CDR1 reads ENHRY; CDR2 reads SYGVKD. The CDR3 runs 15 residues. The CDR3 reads CAISVGLAEDNEQFF. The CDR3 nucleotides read TGTGCCATCAGTGTGGGACTAGCGGAAGACAATGAGCAGTTCTTC.

The CDR3 here is CASSQGWNSPLHF. The CDR3 nucleotides read TGTGCCAGTAGTCAGGGTTGGAATTCACCCCTCCACTTT. J is TRBJ1-6 and V is TRBV19, with D possibly matching TRBD1 (5 bases). Germline CDR1 and CDR2: LNHDA and SQIVND (reference sequence). This CDR3 contains 13 residues. V lost 5 bases, J lost 7 bases, and 9 bases lay in between. Drawing the rest from reference TRBV19 and TRBJ1-6, the complete variable domain is DGGITQSPKYLFRKEGQNVTLSCEQNLNHDAMYWYRQDPGQGLRLIYYSQIVNDFQKGDIAEGYSVSREKKESFPLTVTSAQKNPTAFYLCASSQGWNSPLHFGNGTRLTVT.

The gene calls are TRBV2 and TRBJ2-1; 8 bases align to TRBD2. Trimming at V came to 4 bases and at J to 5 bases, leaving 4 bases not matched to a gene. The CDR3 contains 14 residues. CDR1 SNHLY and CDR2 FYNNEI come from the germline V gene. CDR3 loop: CASSVGGRNNEQFF. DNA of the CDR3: TGTGCCAGCAGTGTAGGCGGGAGGAACAATGAGCAGTTCTTC.

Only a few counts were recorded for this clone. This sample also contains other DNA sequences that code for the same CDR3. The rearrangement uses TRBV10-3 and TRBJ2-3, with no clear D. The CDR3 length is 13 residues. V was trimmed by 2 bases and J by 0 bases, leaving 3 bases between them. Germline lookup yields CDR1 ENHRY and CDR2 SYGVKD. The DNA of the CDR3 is TGTGCCATCAGTGAGGGAAGCACAGATACGCAGTATTTT. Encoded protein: CAISEGSTDTQYF.

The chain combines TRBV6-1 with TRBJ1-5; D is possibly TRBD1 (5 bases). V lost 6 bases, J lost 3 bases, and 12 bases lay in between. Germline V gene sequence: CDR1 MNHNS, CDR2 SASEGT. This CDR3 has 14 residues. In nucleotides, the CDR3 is TGTGCCAGCAGAACGGGGCAGGCCAATCAGCCCCAGCATTTT. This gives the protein CASRTGQANQPQHF.

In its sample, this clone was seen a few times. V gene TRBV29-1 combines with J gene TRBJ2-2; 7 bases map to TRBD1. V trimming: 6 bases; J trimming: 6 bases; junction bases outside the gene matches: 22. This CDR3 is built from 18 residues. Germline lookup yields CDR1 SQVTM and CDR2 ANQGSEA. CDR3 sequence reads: CSVERQGGGLVGSGELFF. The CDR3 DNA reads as TGCAGCGTCGAAAGACAGGGTGGTGGGCTAGTTGGCTCCGGGGAGCTGTTTTTT.

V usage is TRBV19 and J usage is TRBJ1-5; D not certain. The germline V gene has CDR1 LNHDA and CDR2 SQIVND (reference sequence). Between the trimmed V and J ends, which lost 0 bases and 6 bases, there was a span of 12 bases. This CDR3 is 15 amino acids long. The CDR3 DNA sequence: TGTGCCAGTAGTATAGACGAGGACTGGGGTCAGCCCCAGCATTTT. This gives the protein CASSIDEDWGQPQHF.

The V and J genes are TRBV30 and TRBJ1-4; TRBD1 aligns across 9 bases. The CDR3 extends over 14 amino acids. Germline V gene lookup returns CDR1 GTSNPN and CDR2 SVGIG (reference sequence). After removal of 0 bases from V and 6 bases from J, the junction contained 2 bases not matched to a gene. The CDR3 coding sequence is TGTGCCTGGAGTGTGACAGGGGGTCATGAAAAACTGTTTTTT. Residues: CAWSVTGGHEKLFF.

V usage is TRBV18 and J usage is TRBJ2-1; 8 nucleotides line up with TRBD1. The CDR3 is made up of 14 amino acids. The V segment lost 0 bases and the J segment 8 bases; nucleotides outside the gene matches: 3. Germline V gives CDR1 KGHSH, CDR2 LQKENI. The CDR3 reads CASSPPAGGDEQFF. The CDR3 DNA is TGTGCCAGCTCACCACCGGCAGGGGGCGATGAGCAGTTCTTC.

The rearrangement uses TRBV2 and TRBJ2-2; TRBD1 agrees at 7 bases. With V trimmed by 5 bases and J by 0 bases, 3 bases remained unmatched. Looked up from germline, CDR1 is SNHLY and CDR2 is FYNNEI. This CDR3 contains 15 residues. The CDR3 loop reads CASSRDSSNTGELFF. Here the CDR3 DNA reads TGTGCCAGCAGTCGGGACAGCTCGAACACCGGGGAGCTGTTTTTT.

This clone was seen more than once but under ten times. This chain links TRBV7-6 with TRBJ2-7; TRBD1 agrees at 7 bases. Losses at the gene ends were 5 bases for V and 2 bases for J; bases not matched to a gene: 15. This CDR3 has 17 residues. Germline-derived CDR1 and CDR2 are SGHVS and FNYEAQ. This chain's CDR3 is CASSPQQRGRRPYEQYF. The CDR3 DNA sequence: TGTGCCAGCAGCCCACAACAAAGGGGGCGACGGCCCTACGAGCAGTACTTC.

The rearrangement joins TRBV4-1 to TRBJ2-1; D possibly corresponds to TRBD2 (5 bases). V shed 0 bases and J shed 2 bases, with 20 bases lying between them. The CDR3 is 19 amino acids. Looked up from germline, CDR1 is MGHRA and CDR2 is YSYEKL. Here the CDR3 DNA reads TGCGCCAGCAGCCAAGATTTCATGGTGAGCGGCCTCCCCTACAATGAGCAGTTCTTC. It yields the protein CASSQDFMVSGLPYNEQFF.

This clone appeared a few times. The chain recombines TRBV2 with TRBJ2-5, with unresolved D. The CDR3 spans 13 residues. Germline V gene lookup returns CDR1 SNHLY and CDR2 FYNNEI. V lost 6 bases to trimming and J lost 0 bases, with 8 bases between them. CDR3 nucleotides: TGTGCCAGCAGAATCGGGTACCAAGAGACCCAGTACTTC. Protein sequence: CASRIGYQETQYF.

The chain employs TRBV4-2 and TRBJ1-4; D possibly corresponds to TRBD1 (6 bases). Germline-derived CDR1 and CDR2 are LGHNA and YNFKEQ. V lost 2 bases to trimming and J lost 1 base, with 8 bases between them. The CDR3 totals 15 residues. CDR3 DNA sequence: TGTGCCAGCAGCCAATCGACAGGAACTAATGAAAAACTGTTTTTT. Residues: CASSQSTGTNEKLFF.

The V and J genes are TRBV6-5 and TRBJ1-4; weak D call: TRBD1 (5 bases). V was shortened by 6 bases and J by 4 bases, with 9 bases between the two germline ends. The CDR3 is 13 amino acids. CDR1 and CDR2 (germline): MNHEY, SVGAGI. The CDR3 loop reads CASRDSLNEKLFF. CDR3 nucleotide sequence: TGTGCCAGCAGAGACAGTCTTAATGAAAAACTGTTTTTT.

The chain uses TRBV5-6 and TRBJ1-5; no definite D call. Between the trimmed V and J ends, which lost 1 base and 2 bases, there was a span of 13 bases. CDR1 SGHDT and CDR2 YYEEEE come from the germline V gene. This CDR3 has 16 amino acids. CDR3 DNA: TGTGCCAGCAGCTTGTTGGTAAATGGGGGCAATCAGCCCCAGCATTTT. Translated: CASSLLVNGGNQPQHF.

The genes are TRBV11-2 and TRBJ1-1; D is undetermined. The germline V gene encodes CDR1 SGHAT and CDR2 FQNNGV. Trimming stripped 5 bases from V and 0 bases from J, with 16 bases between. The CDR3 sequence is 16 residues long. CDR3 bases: TGTGCCAGCAGCCTGTTATCTGGGTCCATGAACACTGAAGCTTTCTTT. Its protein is CASSLLSGSMNTEAFF.

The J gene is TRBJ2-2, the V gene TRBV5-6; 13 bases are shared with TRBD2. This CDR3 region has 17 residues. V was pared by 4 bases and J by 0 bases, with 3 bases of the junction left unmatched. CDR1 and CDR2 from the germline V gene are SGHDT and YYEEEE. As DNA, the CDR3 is TGTGCCAGCAGCGGGGGACTAGCGGGAACGAACACCGGGGAGCTGTTTTTT. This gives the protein CASSGGLAGTNTGELFF.

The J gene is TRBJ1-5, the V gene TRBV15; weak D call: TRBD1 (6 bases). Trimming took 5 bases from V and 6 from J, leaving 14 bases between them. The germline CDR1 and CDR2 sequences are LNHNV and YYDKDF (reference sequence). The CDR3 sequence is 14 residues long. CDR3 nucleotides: TGTGCCACCAGCGCTACAGGGATGGGTCAGCCCCAGCATTTT. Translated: CATSATGMGQPQHF.